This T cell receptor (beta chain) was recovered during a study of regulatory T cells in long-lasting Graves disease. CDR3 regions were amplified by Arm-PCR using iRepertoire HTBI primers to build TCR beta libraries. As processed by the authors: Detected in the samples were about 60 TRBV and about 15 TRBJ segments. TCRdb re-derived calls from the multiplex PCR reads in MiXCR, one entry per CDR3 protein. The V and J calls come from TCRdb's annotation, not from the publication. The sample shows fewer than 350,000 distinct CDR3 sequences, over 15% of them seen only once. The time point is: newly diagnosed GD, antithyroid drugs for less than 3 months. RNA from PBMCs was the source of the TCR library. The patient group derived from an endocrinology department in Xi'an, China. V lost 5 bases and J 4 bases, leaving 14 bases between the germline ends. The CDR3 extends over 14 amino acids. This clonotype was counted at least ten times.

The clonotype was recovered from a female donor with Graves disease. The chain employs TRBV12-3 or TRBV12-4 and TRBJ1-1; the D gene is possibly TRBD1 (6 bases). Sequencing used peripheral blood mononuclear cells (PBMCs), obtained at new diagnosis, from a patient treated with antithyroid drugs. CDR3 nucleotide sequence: TGTGCCAGCAGTATTGAGGGGGTCGGCACTGAAGCTTTCTTT. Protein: CASSIEGVGTEAFF.